Sequencing of this T cell receptor beta chain was carried out in a study of OX40 agonist ivuxolimab in advanced cancers. Study overall: Prior anti-PD-1, anti-PD-L1 or anti-CTLA-4 therapy did not bar entry, and more than 35% had some.

The length of the CDR3 is 15 residues. V dropped 0 bases and J dropped 4 bases, with 10 bases sitting between them. The germline gives CDR1 LGHNA, CDR2 YNFKEQ. The assay was immunoSEQ multiplex PCR, and TCRdb's table has in-frame clones only and misses some. This sample yields some 30,000 clones, of which 92% are seen a single time; 30% to 35% belongs to the top ten. The table lists this clone with a few counts. The chain recombines TRBV4-2 with TRBJ1-3; no reliable D call. This receptor was identified in an adult with an advanced solid tumor such as melanoma, head and neck, liver or kidney cancer. The material was CD4+ or CD8+ T cells sorted from blood, obtained in a trial of the OX40 agonist ivuxolimab. Written as DNA, the CDR3 is TGTGCCAGCAGCCAAGAGATGGCTCCCGGAAACACCATATATTTT. This gives the protein CASSQEMAPGNTIYF.